Below, 26 T cell receptor beta chains from the same sample are listed, as sequenced in a study of beta chain features in type 1 diabetes. The study's findings and limits: Shorter TCRB CDR3s, moderately but significantly so, were found in Type 1 diabetes patients in all four CD4+ subsets.

Their recognized antigens are unknown. Of the isolated RNA, all was reverse transcribed, and so the sequenced material was expressed TCRB transcripts. Method: immunoSEQ multiplex PCR; TCRdb's copy keeps in-frame clones and lacks some. The sample yields 600,000 to 750,000 clones, 12% seen once. Sequencing was carried out using naive CD4+ T cells from blood. These receptors were obtained from a man aged 25 to 40 with type 1 diabetes.

The rearrangement links TRBV6-5 to TRBJ2-4; D might be TRBD1 (6 bases). Trimming pared 7 bases from V and 7 bases from J, leaving 11 bases between. The CDR3 sequence is 12 residues long. CDR1 is MNHEY, CDR2 SVGAGI, per germline. The CDR3: CASTSTGNIQYF. Written as DNA, the CDR3 is TGTGCCAGCACCTCCACAGGGAACATTCAGTACTTC.

This clone was detected a few times. This chain joins TRBV5-1 and TRBJ2-2, with 8 bases lining up with TRBD1. From germline, CDR1 is SGHRS and CDR2 YFSETQ. V shed 4 bases and J 2 bases; nucleotides not matched to a gene: 7. This CDR3 has 16 residues. In nucleotides, the CDR3 is TGCGCCAGCAGCAGGGACAGGACCACTAACACCGGGGAGCTGTTTTTT. Its protein product is CASSRDRTTNTGELFF. Supplemented by reference TRBV5-1 and TRBJ2-2, the full variable domain reads KAGVTQTPRYLIKTRGQQVTLSCSPISGHRSVSWYQQTPGQGLQFLFEYFSETQRNKGNFPGRFSGRQFSNSRSEMNVSTLELGDSALYLCASSRDRTTNTGELFFGEGSRLTVL.

V is TRBV7-8 and J is TRBJ2-5; 7 bases map to TRBD1. Unmatched junction bases numbered 1, after V lost 2 bases and J lost 4 bases. This CDR3 spans 13 amino acids. Germline CDR1 and CDR2: SGHVS and FQNEAQ. In DNA form, the CDR3 reads TGTGCCAGCAGCTTAAACAGGGGAGAGACCCAGTACTTC. Amino acids: CASSLNRGETQYF.

This clone was recorded a few times. Other DNA sequences from this sample encode an identical CDR3 as well. The rearrangement joins TRBV7-2 to TRBJ2-7; TRBD1 might be the D (5 bases). Germline CDR1 and CDR2: SGHTA and FQGNSA. This CDR3 has 13 residues. Trimming cost V 3 bases and J 4 bases, with 10 bases left between them. The CDR3 DNA follows: TGTGCCAGCAGCTTGGGGCAGCCATACGAGCAGTACTTC. Protein sequence: CASSLGQPYEQYF.

This clone was observed a few times. The CDR3 DNA sequence: TGCAGCGTTGCTGGGACAGTTACCTACGAGCAGTACTTC. Residues: CSVAGTVTYEQYF. The chain carries TRBV29-1 and TRBJ2-7; 7 bases agree with TRBD1. V gave up 4 bases and J gave up 2 bases; unmatched junction bases: 5. CDR3 length: 13 residues. CDR1 and CDR2 from the germline V gene are SQVTM and ANQGSEA.

A few counts support this clone. J is TRBJ2-3 and V is TRBV9; 7 bases agree with TRBD2. Germline values: CDR1 SGDLS, CDR2 YYNGEE. CDR3 length: 15 amino acids. J lost 4 bases, V lost 1 base, and 6 bases had no gene match. DNA for the CDR3: TGTGCCAGCAGCGTAAGTGGACTAGAGGCAGATACGCAGTATTTT. Translating gives CASSVSGLEADTQYF.

The chain recombines TRBV6-1 with TRBJ2-3; the D gene is possibly TRBD1 (6 bases). Per the germline V gene, CDR1 is MNHNS and CDR2 is SASEGT. CDR3 length: 14 residues. The ends were cut back, 9 bases at V and 6 bases at J, with 19 bases in the middle. The DNA for the CDR3 is TGTGCCAGTGAAGTTGGGGGCCCTTTCGATACGCAGTATTTT. This encodes CASEVGGPFDTQYF.

This clone occurred a few times. The J gene is TRBJ1-2, the V gene TRBV14, with 7 bases fitting TRBD1. The ends lost 5 bases at V and 4 bases at J; junction bases unmatched: 10. CDR3 length: 15 amino acids. Germline V gene lookup returns CDR1 SGHDN and CDR2 FVKESK. In DNA, the CDR3 is TGTGCCAGCAGCATACGACAGGGAACAGCCTATGGCTACACCTTC. Amino acids: CASSIRQGTAYGYTF.

This clone has only a few counts. The chain recombines TRBV7-6 with TRBJ1-3, with D uncertain. The V gene lost 3 bases and the J gene lost 3 bases, with 12 bases spanning the gap. CDR1 and CDR2 (germline): SGHVS, FNYEAQ. CDR3 length equals 15 residues. CDR3 nucleotides: TGTGCCAGCAGCTTTGGCGGTAGATTTGGAAACACCATATATTTT. Translating it yields CASSFGGRFGNTIYF.

This clone has only a few counts. The chain combines TRBV9 with TRBJ1-1, with a tentative D call TRBD1 (5 bases). Per germline, CDR1 SGDLS and CDR2 YYNGEE. There are 14 residues in the CDR3. Trimming pared 0 bases from V and 4 bases from J, leaving 10 bases between. The CDR3 loop reads CASSVGVDSTEAFF. CDR3 nucleotides: TGTGCCAGCAGCGTAGGGGTAGACAGCACTGAAGCTTTCTTT.

This clone turned up a few times. V and J are TRBV2 and TRBJ2-4, with D tentatively TRBD1 or TRBD2 (5 bases each). This CDR3 has 18 residues. Trimming left V 5 bases short and J 6 bases short, with 26 bases between. Germline V gives CDR1 SNHLY, CDR2 FYNNEI. The CDR3: CASSFHRDRSVPRNIQYF. The CDR3 DNA sequence: TGTGCCAGCAGTTTTCACCGGGACCGAAGCGTCCCGCGAAACATTCAGTACTTC.

A word on this clone: The sample contains more than one DNA sequence encoding this CDR3. The CDR3 coding sequence is TGTGCCAGCAGCGTGGGGTCCTCGGGAAACACCATATATTTT. Protein sequence: CASSVGSSGNTIYF. J is TRBJ1-3 and V is TRBV9; unclear D gene. The CDR3 length is 14 residues. Trimming removed 2 bases at V and 4 bases at J, with 10 bases between. Looked up from germline, CDR1 is SGDLS and CDR2 is YYNGEE.

The rearrangement uses TRBV7-3 and TRBJ2-4; D gene ambiguous. The V gene lost 3 bases and the J gene lost 4 bases, with 16 bases spanning the gap. The germline CDR1 and CDR2 sequences are SGHTA and FQGTGA. The CDR3 length is 16 residues. Here the CDR3 reads CASSFGAPTEKNIQYF. The DNA of the CDR3 is TGTGCCAGCAGCTTCGGAGCACCAACGGAGAAAAACATTCAGTACTTC.

This clone was observed a few times. The chain has TRBV20-1 and TRBJ1-6, with no clear D. V was cut by 3 bases and J by 9 bases, with 3 bases left in between. The CDR3 is made up of 10 amino acids. Germline CDR1 DFQATT, CDR2 SNEGSKA (reference sequence). This CDR3 reads CSASSSPLHF. As DNA, the CDR3 is TGCAGTGCTAGTTCTTCACCCCTCCACTTT.

This clone has more than one count but fewer than ten. This chain uses TRBV2 with TRBJ1-1, with 7 bases aligning to TRBD1. Germline V lookup: CDR1 SNHLY, CDR2 FYNNEI. The trim removed 2 bases at V and 3 bases at J, leaving 3 bases unmatched. CDR3 length equals 14 residues. The CDR3 loop reads CASSELGTDTEAFF. Written as DNA, the CDR3 is TGTGCCAGCAGTGAACTAGGGACAGACACTGAAGCTTTCTTT.

V is TRBV2 and J is TRBJ2-7; D is perhaps TRBD1 (6 bases). CDR3 length equals 15 residues. Germline V gene data show CDR1 as SNHLY and CDR2 as FYNNEI. The V and J ends lost 6 bases and 2 bases respectively, with 17 bases between them. CDR3 sequence: CASRAAETGPYEQYF. In DNA form, the CDR3 reads TGTGCCAGCAGAGCAGCCGAGACAGGACCCTACGAGCAGTACTTC.

This clone appeared a few times. The chain employs TRBV10-3 and TRBJ2-4, with TRBD1 matching over 11 bases. The ends lost 6 bases at V and 8 bases at J; junction bases unmatched: 15. Germline lookup yields CDR1 ENHRY and CDR2 SYGVKD. This CDR3 has 17 amino acids. The CDR3 is CAISDGQGASSWDIQYF. The CDR3 bases are TGTGCCATCAGCGACGGACAGGGGGCCAGTTCCTGGGACATTCAGTACTTC.

This clone has only a few counts. This chain links TRBV29-1 with TRBJ1-2; D gene uncertain. This CDR3 has 12 amino acids. V was shortened by 4 bases and J by 4 bases, with 10 bases between the two germline ends. CDR1 and CDR2 from the germline V gene are SQVTM and ANQGSEA. The CDR3 nucleotides are TGCAGCGTTGTAGTACAGATCTATGGCTACACCTTC. This translates into CSVVVQIYGYTF. The whole variable domain, remainder taken from reference TRBV29-1 and TRBJ1-2, is SAVISQKPSRDICQRGTSLTIQCQVDSQVTMMFWYRQQPGQSLTLIATANQGSEATYESGFVIDKFPISRPNLTFSTLTVSNMSPEDSSIYLCSVVVQIYGYTFGSGTRLTVV.

J is TRBJ2-7 and V is TRBV9; D call uncertain. This CDR3 has 15 residues. CDR1 is SGDLS, CDR2 YYNGEE, per germline. Trimming took off 0 bases at V and 0 bases at J, with 10 bases between the two ends. The CDR3 DNA sequence: TGTGCCAGCAGCGTAGGGACCTTTCCCTCCTACGAGCAGTACTTC. It translates to CASSVGTFPSYEQYF.

Comment on this clone: The identical CDR3 is also encoded by other nucleotide sequences in the sample. The chain joins TRBV7-2 to TRBJ2-5; D is perhaps TRBD1 or TRBD2 (5 bases each). Trimming removed 3 bases at V and 1 base at J, with 9 bases between. CDR1 is SGHTA, CDR2 FQGNSA, per germline. This CDR3 has 14 residues. For the CDR3, the DNA is TGTGCCAGCAGCTTCTCCGGGGCCCAAGAGACCCAGTACTTC. It specifies CASSFSGAQETQYF.

This clone was counted only a few times. The chain employs TRBV11-3 and TRBJ1-6; unclear D gene. The CDR3 extends over 15 amino acids. Germline CDR1 SGHNT, CDR2 YENEEA. V lost 1 base to trimming and J lost 5 bases, with 9 bases between them. This CDR3 reads CASSLGGRDNSPLHF. Written as DNA, the CDR3 is TGTGCCAGCAGCTTAGGTGGCCGAGATAATTCACCCCTCCACTTT.

This clone came up a few times. The chain recombines TRBV5-1 with TRBJ2-1; 10 bases align to TRBD1. The CDR3 extends over 14 amino acids. Trimming cost V 7 bases and J 3 bases; bases outside gene matches: 4. Germline-derived CDR1 and CDR2 are SGHRS and YFSETQ. The CDR3 is CASVRDRGYNEQFF. The CDR3 nucleotides are TGCGCCAGCGTCCGGGACAGGGGCTACAATGAGCAGTTCTTC.

The chain joins TRBV9 to TRBJ2-1, with a tentative D call TRBD1 (6 bases). V lost 0 bases, J lost 6 bases, and 16 bases lay in between. Germline loops: CDR1 SGDLS, CDR2 YYNGEE. The CDR3 spans 16 residues. CDR3 protein: CASSVALWQGFNEQFF. DNA for the CDR3: TGTGCCAGCAGCGTAGCTTTATGGCAGGGGTTCAATGAGCAGTTCTTC. The full variable domain, with the rest looked up from reference TRBV9 and TRBJ2-1, is DSGVTQTPKHLITATGQRVTLRCSPRSGDLSVYWYQQSLDQGLQFLIQYYNGEERAKGNILERFSAQQFPDLHSELNLSSLELGDSALYFCASSVALWQGFNEQFFGPGTRLTVL.

The chain couples TRBV7-9 to TRBJ1-4; 7 positions match TRBD1. With V trimmed by 3 bases and J by 4 bases, 5 bases remained unmatched. Germline CDR1 is SEHNR and CDR2 is FQNEAQ (reference sequence). The CDR3 contains 15 residues. In DNA form, the CDR3 reads TGTGCCAGCAGCTTCGGGGGACAGATTAATGAAAAACTGTTTTTT. Translating it yields CASSFGGQINEKLFF.

Many counts were recorded for this clone. The sample contains more than one DNA sequence encoding this CDR3. This chain joins TRBV7-2 and TRBJ2-3, with D tentatively TRBD1 (6 bases). Trimming stripped 2 bases from V and 1 base from J, with 7 bases between. The CDR3 covers 14 residues. Germline assignment: CDR1 SGHTA and CDR2 FQGNSA. The DNA for the CDR3 is TGTGCCAGCAGCTTAAGACAGGGCACAGATACGCAGTATTTT. It specifies CASSLRQGTDTQYF.

The chain employs TRBV5-6 and TRBJ1-1, with D tentatively TRBD1 (5 bases). Germline V gives CDR1 SGHDT, CDR2 YYEEEE. The CDR3 contains 14 residues. Between the trimmed V and J ends, which lost 0 bases and 2 bases, there was a span of 8 bases. CDR3 bases: TGTGCCAGCAGCTTGGTACAGGATAACACTGAAGCTTTCTTT. This codes for CASSLVQDNTEAFF.